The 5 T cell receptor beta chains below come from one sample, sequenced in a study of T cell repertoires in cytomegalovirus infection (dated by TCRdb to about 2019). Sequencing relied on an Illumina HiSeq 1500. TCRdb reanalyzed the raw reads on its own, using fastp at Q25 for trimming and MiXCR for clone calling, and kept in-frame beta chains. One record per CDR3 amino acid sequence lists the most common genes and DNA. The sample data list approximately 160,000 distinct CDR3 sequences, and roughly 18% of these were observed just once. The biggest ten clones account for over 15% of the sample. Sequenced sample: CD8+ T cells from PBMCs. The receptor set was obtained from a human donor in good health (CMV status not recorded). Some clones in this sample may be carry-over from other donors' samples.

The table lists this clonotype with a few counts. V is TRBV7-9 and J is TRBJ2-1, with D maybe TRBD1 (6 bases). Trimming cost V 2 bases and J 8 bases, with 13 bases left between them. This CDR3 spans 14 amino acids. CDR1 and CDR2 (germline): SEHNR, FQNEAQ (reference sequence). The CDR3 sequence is CASSLPSGVDEQFF. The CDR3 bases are TGTGCCAGCAGCTTACCCTCAGGGGTCGATGAGCAGTTCTTC.

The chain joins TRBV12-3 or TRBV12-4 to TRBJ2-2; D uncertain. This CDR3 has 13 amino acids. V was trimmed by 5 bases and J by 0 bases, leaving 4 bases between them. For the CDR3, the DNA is TGTGCCAGCAGTCCCACGAACACCGGGGAGCTGTTTTTT. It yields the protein CASSPTNTGELFF.

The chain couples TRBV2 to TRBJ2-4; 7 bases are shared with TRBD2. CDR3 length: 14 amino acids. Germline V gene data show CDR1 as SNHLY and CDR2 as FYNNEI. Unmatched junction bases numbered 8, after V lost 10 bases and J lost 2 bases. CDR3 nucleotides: TGTGCCACGGGGCCGGGGGGATCCAAAAACATTCAGTACTTC. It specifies CATGPGGSKNIQYF.

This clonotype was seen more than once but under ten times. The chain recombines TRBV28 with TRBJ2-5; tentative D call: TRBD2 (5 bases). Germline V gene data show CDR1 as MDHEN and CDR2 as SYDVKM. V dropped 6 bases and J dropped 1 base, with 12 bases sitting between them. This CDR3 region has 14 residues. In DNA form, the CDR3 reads TGTGCCAGCAGACCCCTAGGGAGCCAAGAGACCCAGTACTTC. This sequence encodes CASRPLGSQETQYF.

The CDR3 nucleotides are TGTGCCAGCAGCTTCCGGAGGGGGGGCGCGGGTGAGACCCAGTACTTC. Translating gives CASSFRRGGAGETQYF. The rearrangement joins TRBV13 to TRBJ2-5; TRBD2 is a possible D gene (7 bases). There are 16 residues in the CDR3. V lost 3 bases to trimming and J lost 5 bases, with 19 bases between them. The V gene's germline CDR1 is PRHDT and CDR2 FYEKMQ (reference sequence). Full variable domain (rest looked up from reference TRBV13 and TRBJ2-5): AAGVIQSPRHLIKEKRETATLKCYPIPRHDTVYWYQQGPGQDPQFLISFYEKMQSDKGSIPDRFSAQQFSDYHSELNMSSLELGDSALYFCASSFRRGGAGETQYFGPGTRLLVL.